Listed below are T cell receptor beta chains from one sample, sequenced in a study of cytomegalovirus exposure and HLA in healthy donors. TCRdb's copy holds only in-frame clones and misses some; the assay was immunoSEQ multiplex PCR. The table lists 130,000 or so clones, about 81% of them singletons. Sequences were obtained from PBMCs. The receptors here all came from a woman aged 45 to 65 in good health and CMV-seropositive. Each CDR3 is given with its conserved first and last residue. Each record gives: clone size, D gene, V gene, J gene, CDR3 protein, CDR3 DNA. A D gene is named only where the DNA matches it firmly. The size of a clone is reported for some rows only, either as once, few or many, or as a class for expanded clones.

-	TRBD2	TRBV4-2	TRBJ2-3	CASSQEGLSGGAKDTQYF	TGTGCCAGCAGCCAAGAGGGGTTAAGCGGGGGGGCAAAGGATACGCAGTATTTT
-	TRBD1	TRBV6-5	TRBJ1-2	CASRTRDRGPGGYTF	TGTGCCAGCAGGACACGGGACAGGGGGCCTGGTGGCTACACCTTC
-	-	TRBV5-1	TRBJ2-7	CASSLGDKSYEQYF	TGCGCCAGCAGCTTGGGGGACAAGTCCTACGAGCAGTACTTC
once	TRBD1	TRBV6-5	TRBJ2-7	CASSKGTGGPREQYF	TGTGCCAGCAGTAAAGGGACAGGGGGTCCCCGCGAGCAGTACTTC
-	-	TRBV6-1	TRBJ1-3	CASSEGLPRGISGNTIYF	TGTGCCAGCAGTGAAGGTCTGCCGAGGGGGATCTCTGGAAACACCATATATTTT
-	-	TRBV6-5	TRBJ1-5	CASSLLSTHQPQHF	TGTGCCAGCAGTCTTCTCTCTACCCATCAGCCCCAGCATTTT
-	-	TRBV5-6	TRBJ2-7	CASSLVRAELYEQYF	TGTGCCAGCAGCTTGGTGCGAGCGGAACTCTACGAGCAGTACTTC
-	TRBD2	TRBV7-9	TRBJ2-7	CASSSPGTSGTYEQYF	TGTGCCAGCAGCTCCCCCGGGACTAGCGGAACATACGAGCAGTACTTC
-	-	TRBV13	TRBJ2-5	CASSLGKGVQETQYF	TGTGCCAGCAGCTTAGGGAAGGGGGTTCAAGAGACCCAGTACTTC
many	TRBD1	TRBV11-3	TRBJ1-2	CASSGDRVNYGYTF	TGTGCCAGCAGTGGGGACAGGGTAAACTATGGCTACACCTTC
-	TRBD2	TRBV9	TRBJ2-5	CASSVEAGQETQYF	TGTGCCAGCAGCGTGGAAGCGGGGCAAGAGACCCAGTACTTC
-	TRBD2	TRBV5-1	TRBJ2-3	CASSRTSVADTQYF	TGCGCCAGCAGCAGGACTAGCGTTGCAGATACGCAGTATTTT
many	-	TRBV7-9	TRBJ2-7	CASSLTLGDFNEQYF	TGTGCCAGCAGCTTGACCCTAGGGGACTTTAACGAGCAGTACTTC
once	-	TRBV6-1	TRBJ2-7	CASTPGAPYEQYF	TGTGCCAGCACTCCAGGGGCCCCCTACGAGCAGTACTTC